A selection of T cell receptor beta chains follows, all from one sample in a study of blood T cell repertoires in COVID-19. The method was immunoSEQ multiplex PCR; TCRdb's version includes in-frame clones alone and lacks a portion of them. This sample has roughly 250,000 clones, with approximately 84% found just once. The sample was peripheral blood. The source of these receptors is a man aged 35 to 55 with acute or convalescent COVID-19. Each CDR3 is given with its conserved first and last residue. D genes are given only for firm matches. Some rows mark clone size as missing; the rest say once, few, many or name a class of expanded clone.

J: TRBJ1-2; size: .; V: TRBV28; D: .; CDR3: CASKREIAGYTF; DNA: TGTGCCAGCAAAAGGGAGATAGCTGGCTACACCTTC
J: TRBJ2-1; size: .; V: TRBV4-3; D: .; CDR3: CASSQDLTRNEQFF; DNA: TGCGCCAGCAGCCAAGATCTCACGAGGAATGAGCAGTTCTTC
J: TRBJ2-7; size: .; V: TRBV19; D: .; CDR3: CASSFGQPYEQYF; DNA: TGTGCCAGTAGTTTTGGACAGCCCTACGAGCAGTACTTC
J: TRBJ1-2; size: .; V: TRBV5-6; D: .; CDR3: CASSSPTVLNYGYTF; DNA: TGTGCCAGCAGCTCCCCGACAGTGCTTAACTATGGCTACACCTTC
J: TRBJ1-5; size: .; V: TRBV19; D: TRBD1; CDR3: CASSTGTGGVRNQPQHF; DNA: TGTGCCAGTAGTACCGGGACAGGGGGCGTCCGAAATCAGCCCCAGCATTTT
J: TRBJ1-5; size: once; V: TRBV27; D: TRBD1; CDR3: CASSLEAGQGNQPQHF; DNA: TGTGCCAGCAGTTTGGAAGCGGGACAGGGGAATCAGCCCCAGCATTTT
J: TRBJ1-2; size: .; V: TRBV11-2; D: TRBD1; CDR3: CASSLGGTGGLGYGYTF; DNA: TGTGCCAGCAGCTTAGGAGGGACAGGGGGCTTGGGCTATGGCTACACCTTC
J: TRBJ2-5; size: .; V: TRBV20-1; D: .; CDR3: CSATDNDRKRETQYF; DNA: TGCAGTGCTACTGACAATGACCGTAAGAGGGAGACCCAGTACTTC
J: TRBJ1-2; size: .; V: TRBV6-4; D: .; CDR3: CASSAEAGANYGYTF; DNA: TGTGCCAGCAGTGCCGAGGCAGGGGCTAACTATGGCTACACCTTC
J: TRBJ1-1; size: .; V: TRBV11-2; D: .; CDR3: CASGPGAMNTEAFF; DNA: TGTGCCAGCGGCCCGGGAGCTATGAACACTGAAGCTTTCTTT
J: TRBJ1-2; size: .; V: TRBV5-4; D: TRBD1; CDR3: CASSLAVGGIYGYTF; DNA: TGTGCCAGCAGCTTGGCCGTAGGGGGCATCTATGGCTACACCTTC